These T cell receptor beta chains were read from a single sample in a study of blood T cell repertoires in COVID-19. The assay was immunoSEQ multiplex PCR, and TCRdb's table has in-frame clones only and misses some. The sample has tens of thousands of clones, about nine tenths seen once. Sequenced input: peripheral blood. The receptors were sampled from a man aged 30 to 45 with acute or convalescent COVID-19. Each CDR3 is given with its conserved first and last residue. The D gene is left open where the match is weak. Clone size is shown for a subset of rows, as once, few, many or a class of expanded clone.

V gene	D gene	J gene	clone size	CDR3 protein	CDR3 DNA
TRBV9	-	TRBJ2-5	-	CASSVGWAQETQYF	TGTGCCAGCAGCGTAGGTTGGGCCCAAGAGACCCAGTACTTC
TRBV5-1	TRBD1	TRBJ1-4	few	CASSLGTGGREKLFF	TGCGCCAGCAGCTTGGGGACAGGGGGCCGGGAAAAACTGTTTTTT
TRBV6-5	-	TRBJ1-6	-	CASSYIDRRNSPLHF	TGTGCCAGCAGTTACATAGATAGAAGAAATTCACCCCTCCACTTT
TRBV28	-	TRBJ1-5	-	CASIRGGDQPQHF	TGTGCCAGCATCCGGGGAGGAGATCAGCCCCAGCATTTT
TRBV7-2	TRBD1	TRBJ1-5	-	CASSLQGESNQPQHF	TGTGCCAGCAGCTTACAGGGGGAGTCAAATCAGCCCCAGCATTTT
TRBV5-1	-	TRBJ2-6	-	CASSLVASFSGANVLTF	TGCGCCAGCAGCTTGGTGGCCTCGTTCTCTGGGGCCAACGTCCTGACTTTC
TRBV5-1	TRBD1	TRBJ2-7	-	CASSPGQGRYEQYF	TGCGCCAGCAGCCCGGGACAGGGGAGATACGAGCAGTACTTC
TRBV12-3/TRBV12-4	-	TRBJ1-1	-	CASSLVVQGEAFF	TGTGCCAGCAGTTTAGTAGTCCAGGGTGAAGCTTTCTTT
TRBV7-8	-	TRBJ1-1	-	CASSRGTGQNTEAFF	TGTGCCAGCAGCCGAGGCACGGGACAGAACACTGAAGCTTTCTTT
TRBV10-3	-	TRBJ1-2	-	CAISDLYGGTGGYTF	TGTGCCATCAGTGACCTTTATGGAGGAACGGGTGGCTACACCTTC
TRBV5-1	-	TRBJ1-2	-	CASSSDGQTNYGYTF	TGCGCCAGCAGCTCGGACGGACAGACTAACTATGGCTACACCTTC
TRBV6-5	-	TRBJ2-4	once	CASSYSFQAKNIQYF	TGTGCCAGCAGTTACTCCTTCCAGGCCAAAAACATTCAGTACTTC
TRBV6-5	TRBD1	TRBJ2-5	-	CASSPPGTGEETQYF	TGTGCCAGCAGCCCCCCCGGGACAGGGGAAGAGACCCAGTACTTC
TRBV2	-	TRBJ1-1	-	CASIASGGAGTEAFF	TGTGCCAGCATCGCTTCGGGGGGCGCGGGCACTGAAGCTTTCTTT
TRBV6-5	-	TRBJ2-1	-	CASSYFRANTNNEQFF	TGTGCCAGCAGTTACTTCAGGGCCAACACCAACAATGAGCAGTTCTTC
TRBV19	TRBD1	TRBJ2-5	-	CASSIDRVGKTQYF	TGTGCCAGTAGTATCGACAGGGTTGGGAAGACCCAGTACTTC
TRBV11-2	TRBD2	TRBJ2-3	-	CASSLRSGTSTDTQYF	TGTGCCAGCAGCTTACGGAGCGGGACCAGCACAGATACGCAGTATTTT
TRBV6-5	-	TRBJ1-2	-	CASSSRTTGVNYGYTF	TGTGCCAGCAGTTCCCGGACCACAGGAGTTAACTATGGCTACACCTTC
TRBV7-2	-	TRBJ2-1	-	CASSLAVSSYNEQFF	TGTGCCAGCAGTCTGGCGGTGAGCTCCTACAATGAGCAGTTCTTC
TRBV5-1	TRBD2	TRBJ2-1	-	CASSLTSGTVNEQFF	TGCGCCAGCAGCTTGACTAGCGGAACAGTCAATGAGCAGTTCTTC
TRBV19	TRBD1	TRBJ1-6	-	CASSIERQGNSPLHF	TGTGCCAGTAGTATTGAGAGACAGGGTAATTCACCCCTCCACTTT
TRBV6-1	-	TRBJ1-5	-	CASSEPRGHLHNQPQHF	TGTGCCAGCAGTGAACCTCGAGGCCATCTCCACAATCAGCCCCAGCATTTT
TRBV11-2	-	TRBJ1-1	-	CASSLERGGTEAFF	TGTGCCAGCAGCTTAGAAAGGGGTGGGACTGAAGCTTTCTTT
TRBV6-5	TRBD1	TRBJ1-5	once	CASRAGGNSNQPQHF	TGTGCCAGCAGAGCAGGGGGGAATAGCAATCAGCCCCAGCATTTT
TRBV28	TRBD2	TRBJ2-5	-	CASSLYTSGSVPETQYF	TGTGCCAGCAGTTTATATACTAGCGGGAGTGTCCCAGAGACCCAGTACTTC
TRBV3-1/TRBV3-2	TRBD2	TRBJ2-4	-	CASSQPLLAGAAKNIQYF	TGTGCCAGCAGCCAGCCCCTACTAGCGGGAGCAGCCAAAAACATTCAGTACTTC
TRBV18	-	TRBJ1-5	-	CASSPTGAYQPQHF	TGTGCCAGCTCACCTACGGGAGCCTATCAGCCCCAGCATTTT
TRBV20-1	-	TRBJ1-1	-	CSASRVQGNTEAFF	TGCAGTGCTAGTAGAGTACAGGGGAACACTGAAGCTTTCTTT
TRBV5-5	TRBD1	TRBJ1-1	-	CASSHGTGGLGTNTEAFF	TGTGCCAGCAGCCATGGGACAGGGGGTCTAGGTACGAACACTGAAGCTTTCTTT
TRBV20-1	-	TRBJ1-2	-	CSATEFTF	TGCAGTGCTACCGAGTTTACCTTC
TRBV10-3	-	TRBJ2-3	-	CAISSTGTDTQYF	TGTGCCATCAGTTCGACTGGCACAGATACGCAGTATTTT
TRBV9	-	TRBJ2-1	-	CASSVYAGAGQDNNEQFF	TGTGCCAGCAGCGTATATGCGGGGGCGGGACAGGATAACAATGAGCAGTTCTTC
TRBV3-1/TRBV3-2	TRBD1	TRBJ2-1	-	CASSPGTGNYNEQFF	TGTGCCAGCAGCCCCGGGACAGGGAACTACAATGAGCAGTTCTTC
TRBV6-5	TRBD1	TRBJ2-5	-	CASRRDRQFAETQYF	TGTGCCAGCAGGCGGGACAGGCAATTCGCGGAGACCCAGTACTTC
TRBV18	-	TRBJ2-7	few	CASSPLRGLYNEQYF	TGTGCCAGCTCACCCCTAAGAGGGCTATACAACGAGCAGTACTTC
TRBV5-4	-	TRBJ2-6	-	CASLRANGANVLTF	TGTGCCAGCCTGAGGGCGAATGGGGCCAACGTCCTGACTTTC
TRBV4-1	TRBD1	TRBJ2-5	-	CASSQLRQGARETQYF	TGCGCCAGCAGCCAACTAAGACAGGGGGCAAGAGAGACCCAGTACTTC
TRBV7-2	-	TRBJ1-2	once	CASSLVVGGDGYTF	TGTGCCAGCAGCTTAGTTGTGGGGGGGGATGGCTACACCTTC
TRBV9	-	TRBJ2-5	-	CASSVGAQTFQETQYF	TGTGCCAGCAGCGTAGGGGCGCAAACATTTCAAGAGACCCAGTACTTC
TRBV9	-	TRBJ1-2	-	CASSVPGKAGSGYTF	TGTGCCAGCAGCGTACCAGGGAAGGCGGGGTCTGGCTACACCTTC
TRBV27	TRBD1	TRBJ1-5	-	CASSPTRGLQPQHF	TGTGCCAGCAGTCCAACCAGGGGGCTCCAGCCCCAGCATTTT
TRBV11-1	-	TRBJ1-1	-	CASSFEGNTEAFF	TGTGCCAGCAGCTTCGAGGGAAACACTGAAGCTTTCTTT
TRBV7-3	-	TRBJ1-5	-	CASSPSGDQPQHF	TGTGCCAGCAGCCCCTCAGGGGATCAGCCCCAGCATTTT
TRBV3-1/TRBV3-2	-	TRBJ2-2	once	CASSQFLTGELFF	TGTGCCAGCAGCCAATTTTTGACTGGGGAGCTGTTTTTT
TRBV9	TRBD2	TRBJ2-1	-	CASSVRPGGLAEYNEQFF	TGTGCCAGCAGCGTCCGCCCCGGGGGACTAGCGGAGTACAATGAGCAGTTCTTC
TRBV3-1/TRBV3-2	-	TRBJ2-6	-	CASSQRGASGANVLTF	TGTGCCAGCAGCCAACGGGGGGCGAGTGGGGCCAACGTCCTGACTTTC